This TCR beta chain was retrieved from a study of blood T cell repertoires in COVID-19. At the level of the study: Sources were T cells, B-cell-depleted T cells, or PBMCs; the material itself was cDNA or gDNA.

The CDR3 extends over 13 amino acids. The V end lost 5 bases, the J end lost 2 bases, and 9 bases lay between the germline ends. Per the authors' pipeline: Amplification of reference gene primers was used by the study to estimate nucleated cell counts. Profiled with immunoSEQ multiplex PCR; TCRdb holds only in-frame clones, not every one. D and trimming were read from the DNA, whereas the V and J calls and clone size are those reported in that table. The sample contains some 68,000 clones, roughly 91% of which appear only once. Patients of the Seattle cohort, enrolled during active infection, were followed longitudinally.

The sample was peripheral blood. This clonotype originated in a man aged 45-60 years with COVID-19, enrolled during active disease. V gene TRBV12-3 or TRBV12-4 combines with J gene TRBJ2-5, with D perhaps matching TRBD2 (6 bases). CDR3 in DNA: TGTGCCAGCAGTCCCGGGAGTCAAGAGACCCAGTACTTC. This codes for CASSPGSQETQYF.